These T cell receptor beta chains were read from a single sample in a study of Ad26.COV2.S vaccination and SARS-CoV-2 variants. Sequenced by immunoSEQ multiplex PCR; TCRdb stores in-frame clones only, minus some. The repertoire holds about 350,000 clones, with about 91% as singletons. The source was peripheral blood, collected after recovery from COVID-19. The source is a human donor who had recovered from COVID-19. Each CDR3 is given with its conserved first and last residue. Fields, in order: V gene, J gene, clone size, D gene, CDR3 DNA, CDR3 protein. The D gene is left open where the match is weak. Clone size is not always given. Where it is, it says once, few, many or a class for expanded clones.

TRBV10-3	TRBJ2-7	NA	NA	TGTGCCATCAGTGAGGCGGGGCAGTTCTACGAGCAGTACTTC	CAISEAGQFYEQYF
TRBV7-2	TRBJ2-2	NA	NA	TGTGCCAGCAGCCTGCTATCCCCTACCGGGGAGCTGTTTTTT	CASSLLSPTGELFF
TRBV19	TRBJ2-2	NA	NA	TGTGCCAGTAGTACTCCCGTTGGGGGGAGATCAAACACCGGGGAGCTGTTTTTT	CASSTPVGGRSNTGELFF
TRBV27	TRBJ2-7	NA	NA	TGTGCCAGCAGTGCCCAGACAGCGGACGAGCAGTACTTC	CASSAQTADEQYF
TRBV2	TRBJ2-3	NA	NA	TGTGCCAGCAGTCGGAGAGACACAGATACGCAGTATTTT	CASSRRDTDTQYF
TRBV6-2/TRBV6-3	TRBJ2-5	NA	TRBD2	TGTGCCAGCAGTTACTCGGCGGGGGGGCTCCAAGAGACCCAGTACTTC	CASSYSAGGLQETQYF
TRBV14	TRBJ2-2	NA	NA	TGTGCCAGCAGCCTAACTGGGGGGTACACCGGGGAGCTGTTTTTT	CASSLTGGYTGELFF
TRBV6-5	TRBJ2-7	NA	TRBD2	TGTGCCAGCAGTACCCTAGCGGGGAACTCCTACGAGCAGTACTTC	CASSTLAGNSYEQYF
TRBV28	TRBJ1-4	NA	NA	TGTGCCAGCAGCCCCGCAACAGGGCTGAGAGATGAAAAACTGTTTTTT	CASSPATGLRDEKLFF
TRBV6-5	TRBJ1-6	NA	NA	TGTGCCAGCACCCTCAGGGAACGCTATAATTCACCCCTCCACTTT	CASTLRERYNSPLHF
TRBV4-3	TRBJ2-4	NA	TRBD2	TGCGCCAGCAGCCTCGCGGGGGAAAACATTCAGTACTTC	CASSLAGENIQYF
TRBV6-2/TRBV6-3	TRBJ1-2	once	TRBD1	TGTGCCAGCAGCCCGGGCTCCCGGACAGGGCCAAACTATGGCTACACCTTC	CASSPGSRTGPNYGYTF
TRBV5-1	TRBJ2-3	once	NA	TGCGCCAGCAGCCCTCGGGGAGATACGCAGTATTTT	CASSPRGDTQYF
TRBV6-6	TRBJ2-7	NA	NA	TGTGCCAGCAGCGGTCTTGAGCAGTACTTC	CASSGLEQYF
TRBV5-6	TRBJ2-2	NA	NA	TGTGCCAGCATCCGGACAGCGCCCGGCGCCACCGGGGAGCTGTTTTTT	CASIRTAPGATGELFF
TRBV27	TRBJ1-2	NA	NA	TGTGCCAGCGGACCGCCGGGGGTGTTATATGGCTACACCTTC	CASGPPGVLYGYTF
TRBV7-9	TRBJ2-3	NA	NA	TGTGCCAGCAGCTTATTGGGTCATACGCAGTATTTT	CASSLLGHTQYF
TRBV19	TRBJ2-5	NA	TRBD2	TGTGCCAGTAGCTTTAGCGGGGGATCCGTCGAGACCCAGTACTTC	CASSFSGGSVETQYF
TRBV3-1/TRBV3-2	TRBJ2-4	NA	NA	TGTGCCAGCAGCCATGGGGGACTAGCCAAAAACATTCAGTACTTC	CASSHGGLAKNIQYF
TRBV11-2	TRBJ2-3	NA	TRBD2	TGTGCCAGCAGCCTACAGCGTACGTGGGAGCGGGGGGTCACAGATACGCAGTATTTT	CASSLQRTWERGVTDTQYF
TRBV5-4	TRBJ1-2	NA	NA	TGTGCCAGCAAACCATGGGACACAGATGGCTACACCTTC	CASKPWDTDGYTF
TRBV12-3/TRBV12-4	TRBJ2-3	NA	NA	TGTGCCAGCATCCTCAGAAATACGCAGTATTTT	CASILRNTQYF
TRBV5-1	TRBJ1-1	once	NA	TGCGCCAGCAGCTTGGTAACCAGGCACACTGAAGCTTTCTTT	CASSLVTRHTEAFF
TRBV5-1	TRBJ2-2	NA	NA	TGCGCCAGCAGCTTGGAGAACAGCAACACCGGGGAGCTGTTTTTT	CASSLENSNTGELFF
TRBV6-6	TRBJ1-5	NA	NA	TGTGCCAGCAGTTACCCGGGCCTCCTTCGCAATCAGCCCCAGCATTTT	CASSYPGLLRNQPQHF
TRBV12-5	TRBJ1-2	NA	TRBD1	TGTGCTAGTGGTCCCGGGACAGGAATCTACTATGGCTACACCTTC	CASGPGTGIYYGYTF
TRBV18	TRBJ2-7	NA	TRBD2	TGTGCCAGCTCACCACGGGCTAGCGGGGGCCTCTACGAGCAGTACTTC	CASSPRASGGLYEQYF
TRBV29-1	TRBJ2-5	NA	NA	TGCAGCGTATACCGACAGCAAGAGACCCAGTACTTC	CSVYRQQETQYF
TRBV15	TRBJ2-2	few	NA	TGTGCCACCAGCAGAGATCCCACCGGGGAGCTGTTTTTT	CATSRDPTGELFF
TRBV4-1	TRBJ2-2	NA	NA	TGCGCCAGCACTTTGAGGGGGGACGGAGCCACCGGGGAGCTGTTTTTT	CASTLRGDGATGELFF
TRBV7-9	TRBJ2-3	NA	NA	TGTGCCAGCACCACGGGGAGCACTAGCACAGATACGCAGTATTTT	CASTTGSTSTDTQYF
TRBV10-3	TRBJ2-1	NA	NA	TGTGCCATCAGTGAGTCGGGGAGTAATGAGCAGTTCTTC	CAISESGSNEQFF
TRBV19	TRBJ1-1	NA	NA	TGTGCCAGTAGTATAAACAGGGTAGGGGCTGAAGCTTTCTTT	CASSINRVGAEAFF
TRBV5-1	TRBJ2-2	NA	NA	TGCGCCAGCAGCTTACAGGGAGACACCGGGGAGCTGTTTTTT	CASSLQGDTGELFF
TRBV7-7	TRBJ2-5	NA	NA	TGTGCCAGCAGCTTGGGGAGCCAGAGGGGAGAGACCCAGTACTTC	CASSLGSQRGETQYF
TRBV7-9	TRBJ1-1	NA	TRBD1	TGTGCCAGCAGCCCCAGTCCACCGACAGGGGCCTGGACTGAAGCTTTCTTT	CASSPSPPTGAWTEAFF
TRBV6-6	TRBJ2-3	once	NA	TGTGCCAGCAGTTACCGCACAGATACGCAGTATTTT	CASSYRTDTQYF
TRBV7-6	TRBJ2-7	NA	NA	TGTGCCAGCAGCCGCCGCTTAGACAGCGTCTACGAGCAGTACTTC	CASSRRLDSVYEQYF
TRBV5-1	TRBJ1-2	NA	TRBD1	TGCGCCAGCAGTCGTGCGACAGGGGGCGCCGGGAACTATGGCTACACCTTC	CASSRATGGAGNYGYTF
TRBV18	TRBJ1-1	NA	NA	TGTGCCAGCTCACCGGTCTCCCCCGGGTTGATCCCTGAAGCTTTCTTT	CASSPVSPGLIPEAFF
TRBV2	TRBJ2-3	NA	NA	TGTGCCAGCAGTGTGGCCACGGGGCGCACAGATACGCAGTATTTT	CASSVATGRTDTQYF
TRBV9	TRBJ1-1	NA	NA	TGTGCCAGCAGCGTTGGAAGCATGAACACTGAAGCTTTCTTT	CASSVGSMNTEAFF
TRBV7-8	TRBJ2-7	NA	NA	TGTGCCAGCAGCTTAGGCGGAGAGCTCTACGAGCAGTACTTC	CASSLGGELYEQYF
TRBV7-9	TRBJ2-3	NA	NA	TGTGCCAGCAGCTCAGGGGTAGATACGCAGTATTTT	CASSSGVDTQYF
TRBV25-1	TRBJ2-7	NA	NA	TGTGCCAGCAGTGCCGTAGGGGTTACCTACGAGCAGTACTTC	CASSAVGVTYEQYF
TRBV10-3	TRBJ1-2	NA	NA	TGTGCCATCAGTGAGTCTGGGGGCTATGGCTACACCTTC	CAISESGGYGYTF
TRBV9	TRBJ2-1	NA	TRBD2	TGTGCCAGCAGCGCCTTAGCGGGGGGCACCTACAATGAGCAGTTCTTC	CASSALAGGTYNEQFF
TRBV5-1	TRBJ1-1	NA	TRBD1	TGCGCCAGCAGCGGGGGACAGGGAGGAACTGAAGCTTTCTTT	CASSGGQGGTEAFF
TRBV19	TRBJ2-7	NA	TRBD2	TGTGCCAGTAGTCCCGGGACTAGCTTCTACGAGCAGTACTTC	CASSPGTSFYEQYF